Here is one T cell receptor beta chain with its context. This clone was picked up one time. Its cognate antigen has yet to be identified. No quality values exist for individual bases; no much larger clone is one base distant. The sample belongs to a study of cytomegalovirus exposure and HLA in healthy donors (dated by TCRdb to the late 2010s). Context from the whole study: An earlier analysis of several hundred of the donors reported more than 250 Gb of sequence data and 100 million to 140 million unique TCR beta sequences from 150 million to 200 million T cells. To predict cytomegalovirus infection status, the study combined high-throughput TCR immunosequencing, statistical association of individual TCRs with disease status, and machine learning. Across 300 to 400 genotyped donors of the cohort, an average of about 200,000 unique TCR beta nucleotide sequences per donor were sequenced, and roughly a sixth of those sequences were non-productive. HLA typing covered class I and class II loci at four-digit resolution. A later genetic analysis took genome-wide SNP genotypes for about 65% of the 666 donors and used that subset as a discovery cohort. The T cell repertoires of 700 or so subjects were profiled by immunosequencing and related to cytomegalovirus serostatus. Along with the approximately 620-subject first cohort, a separate validation cohort of over 90 different subjects was used. Alongside the repertoire data, information on donor age, sex, ethnicity and CMV serostatus was compiled. An early release covering about 600 HLA-typed donors comprised 250 to 350 gigabases of sequencing data and around 80 million unique TCR sequences. A later analysis re-examined previously published TCR beta repertoires from just over 650 donors and added high-resolution HLA genotyping to investigate patterns of TCR occurrence. Typing coverage varied by locus: roughly 629-630 donors for A, B, C, DRB1 and DQB1; some 520 for DQA1; approximately 570 for DPA1; approximately 450 for DPB1. In an earlier analysis of 550 to 700 of the donors, high-throughput TCR beta sequencing was used to judge whether each TCR beta V gene segment behaved as functional or pseudogenic. Of the approximately 370 genotyped donors, 81% were placed in the genetic ancestry cluster associated with self-reported Caucasian donors. Rather than drawing on any new phenotypic data, the later analysis identified candidate immune exposures from TCR beta sequences and the way those sequences occurred across donors. The study aimed to test whether signatures of past pathogen exposure could be identified by cataloging public T cell receptors. Roughly 5 DR-DQ haplotypes were handled as single units for association and clustering, since linkage in the cohort was strong. All discovery cohort repertoires had been generated using a single sequencing platform.

Paper-wide results and their limitations: Compared with equally common non-associated chains, HLA-associated TCR beta chains in a later analysis were more clonally expanded and had lower generation probabilities. According to a later analysis, parvovirus B19, influenza, CMV and Epstein-Barr virus appeared linked to several top co-occurrence clusters. Presence/absence analyses assumed roughly uniform sequencing depth across donors, an assumption that may not hold. The earlier analysis of some 540 of the donors excluded roughly 17 rarely observed V segments, including chromosome 9 orphons, because counts were too low. A total of fewer than 200 TCR beta chains were listed by the study as associated with cytomegalovirus. A later analysis found that TCR association rates varied across HLA loci, with DRB1 alleles showing the most associated TCRs and HLA-C alleles the fewest. An association between a missense DCLRE1C variant and V-gene and J-gene trimming of TCR beta chains was found in a later genetic analysis and replicated in an independent cohort. A further reported finding was that TCR beta sequences accurately predicted the HLA-A and HLA-B alleles for most subjects in the first cohort. In an earlier analysis of 587 of the donors, most TCR beta V segments appeared in productive rearrangements about 90% or about 30% of the time, broadly matching IMGT annotations. Specific HLA alleles were associated with around 18,000 TCR beta sequences at a false discovery rate of 0.05 in a later analysis. A few of the identified cytomegalovirus-associated TCR beta chains were confirmed in vitro to be specific for cytomegalovirus antigens. While some public TCRs were present in many individuals, most TCR sequences turned up only very rarely across donors. Correlated functional status among segregating V segments might be attributable to linkage disequilibrium, but an unknown experimental factor could not be ruled out. Because the 87-base-pair reads could not distinguish some IMGT-functional V segments, including TRBV6-2 and TRBV6-3, those segments were excluded. According to a later genetic analysis, donors in an Asian-associated ancestry cluster had fewer N-insertions in productive TCRs than the roughly 700-donor mean. A cluster of highly shared sequence variants was judged likely to represent a technical artifact of the sequencing pipeline. According to a later analysis, most CMV-associated TCR beta chains appeared to be HLA-restricted, and the HLA associations seemed to be driven largely by CMV exposure. The authors suggested that the approach could potentially be extended to other disease states and immunological phenotypes. CMV serostatus was the only immune exposure information available for the cohort. The classifier was reported to diagnose cytomegalovirus status with high specificity and sensitivity in both the original cohort and the validation cohort. In this cohort, only TCR beta chains were sequenced, and detectable features were limited by the absence of alpha or paired-chain data. Because HLA typing was missing for some donors at each locus, association tests included only the typed subset. When HLA alleles, especially DR and DQ, strongly co-occurred, attributing TCR associations to individual alleles was difficult.

The cohort consisted of hundreds of healthy bone marrow donors. Cohort members were all nominally healthy when sampled, although unrecorded immune exposures were likely present. The donor tested CMV seropositive, placing the donor among the 250 to 300 seropositive members of the cohort. A peripheral blood sample was collected from each donor, and TCR beta sequencing was performed on peripheral blood mononuclear cells. Genomic DNA was extracted from the blood cell samples with the Qiagen DNeasy Blood Extraction Kit. The CDR3, from cysteine to phenylalanine, totals 15 residues. CDR3 DNA only is kept here, 45 bases in frame from base 1. As encoded in the germline V gene (reference sequence), CDR1 is SSHAT while CDR2 is FNYEAQ. V is reduced by 4 bases and J by 4 bases, leaving a spacing of 15 bases between them. The library was obtained by the immunoSEQ multiplex PCR assay. For the multiplex PCR, a mixture combining 60 forward primers for TCR Vbeta segments and 13 reverse primers for TCR Jbeta segments was used. The CDR3 region of rearranged TCR beta genes was amplified from genomic DNA by a multiplex PCR assay. On the Illumina HiSeq System, the amplified TCR beta libraries were sequenced as 87-base-pair reads. Turning to the authors' computational methods: A later analysis counted about 80 million unique TCR beta chains across the 550 to 750 repertoires, and around 12 million of these chains were shared by at least two donors. Raw reads were error-corrected and collapsed into unique sequences by a nearest-neighbor algorithm in which closely related sequences were merged to remove PCR and sequencing errors. CDR3 sequences were aligned to IMGT reference sequences to assign V, D and J gene segments. For a sequence to be retained, a match of at least six nucleotides to both a V gene segment and a J gene segment was required. Rearrangements were called productive when the CDR3 lacked stop codons and stayed in frame with V and J; all others were non-productive. Following IMGT convention, CDR3 was defined as the stretch from the second conserved V-encoded cysteine to the conserved J-encoded phenylalanine. The earlier analysis of some 600 of the donors excluded sequences that lacked an unambiguous match to a single V gene segment. In an earlier analysis of approximately 590 of the donors, V segments were called functional above 56.7% productive rearrangements and were called segregating when the between-donor standard deviation exceeded 5%. A statistical classification framework was developed to diagnose cytomegalovirus status using the catalog of TCR beta chain sequences. In a later analysis, TCR nucleotide sequences were compared against IMGT/GENE-DB human TR gene sequences so that V and J genes could be assigned. The TCRdist pipeline was used in a later analysis to assign CDR3 sequences and most-parsimonious VDJ recombination scenarios. In a later analysis, every TCR beta chain was defined by the combination of its CDR3 amino acid sequence and its V-gene family, and reads without a unique V-gene family were dropped. As a way to deal with suspected cross-contamination and a sequencing artifact, a later analysis dropped 640 or so nucleotide sequences that were highly shared and had low generation probability. In a later analysis, a clonal expansion index for each public chain was calculated from normalized within-repertoire ranks of inferred template counts. A later analysis computed generation probabilities with a VDJ recombination model fitted to out-of-frame rearrangements, and checked the results against IGoR. In a later analysis, hypergeometric tests were used to score TCR-TCR, TCR-HLA and TCR-CMV co-occurrence, with a repertoire-size bias correction applied to TCR pairs. A later analysis estimated false discovery rates by permuting HLA or CMV assignments 20 times. In a later analysis, co-occurring TCRs were grouped using DBSCAN, and TCRdist sequence similarity was added for clustering within HLA-allele-positive subsets. Repertoires with fewer than 30,000 or more than 120,000 public chains were left out of co-occurrence clustering, as were five repertoires with anomalous nucleotide sharing. In TCRdb, the immuneACCESS table is reduced to in-frame sequences with V and J assigned. These tables do not hold every clone; where another copy was compared, an unresolved V gene accounts for under half, and the others remain unexplained. V, J and clone size reflect that table, while D and trimming were determined from the DNA. This sample holds approximately 200,000 clones; about 86% were observed only once. The ten largest account for roughly 2% of the sample.

In this chain, TRBV7-7 is recombined with TRBJ2-3; D gene: possibly TRBD1, on 6 matching bases. This sequence originates from a woman aged 18-30 years in good health and CMV-seropositive. The sequenced material came from PBMCs. The CDR3 protein: CASSSSTGFADTQYF. The DNA reads TGTGCCAGCAGCTCATCCACAGGGTTTGCAGATACGCAGTATTTT.